This T cell receptor (beta chain) was sequenced for a study of blood T cell repertoires in COVID-19 (dated by TCRdb to the early 2020s). Study-level background: Collaborator samples came from the United States, Italy and Spain and covered acute and convalescent phases of COVID-19. Where available, HLA class I and class II types were obtained from metadata supplied by the sample provider rather than from assay-based typing. Deeply sampled blood TCRbeta repertoires from subjects exposed to, actively infected with, or recovered from COVID-19 were included in the dataset. Samples were obtained from the ongoing ImmuneRACE study (first 160 participants) and from approximately 1,200 subjects provided by 6 global collaborators. Sample metadata almost always included a de-identified subject ID, COVID-19 status, age in years and sex. The repertoires were released in a freely available public database meant as a resource for research on the immune response to SARS-CoV-2. The material from the prospective study consisted of cDNA or gDNA derived from T cells, B-cell-depleted T cells, or PBMCs. General study outcomes and caveats: The quantity of clinical and demographic metadata differed by source and by participant and was supplied without curation.

Collaborating institutions collected whole blood in K2EDTA tubes following their own protocols. For TCRbeta analysis, collaborators shipped samples in one of three forms: frozen whole blood, isolated PBMCs, or DNA extracted from either of those sample types. TCRbeta CDR3 regions were amplified from genomic DNA using the immunoSEQ Assay, a bias-controlled multiplex PCR. In the source study's methods: The number of nucleated cells in each sample was estimated from the amplification of reference gene primers within the assay. Sequence reads were collapsed and filtered to measure the absolute abundance of every unique TCRbeta CDR3 rearrangement. For each sample, productive Simpson clonality was calculated as the square root of Simpson's diversity index over productive rearrangements. TCRdb retrieved this table from immuneACCESS and kept in-frame rearrangements only. Not all clones are present; in checked studies, unresolved V genes account for under half, and no reason is known for the remainder. V, J and clone size are taken as reported in that table, and D and trimming were inferred from the DNA itself. The sample includes over 95,000 clones, with roughly 84% observed a single time. Approximately 2% of the sample is taken by the ten largest.

With respect to this clone: Its antigen target is currently unknown. Base qualities are not at hand, and no much larger clone is one base apart.

There are 16 amino acids in the CDR3, from cysteine to phenylalanine inclusive. Left in the record is the CDR3 DNA by itself, 48 bases read in frame from the first base. Trimming takes 4 bases from V and 1 base from J, and the germline ends sit 15 bases apart. CDR1 and CDR2 are read off the germline V gene as SGHVS and FQNEAQ. The clonotype was recovered from a man between 65 and 85 years old with active or convalescent COVID-19. Sequencing input: peripheral blood. This chain is built from TRBV7-8 and TRBJ2-3; the D region possibly corresponds to TRBD2 (6 bases align). The CDR3 is CASSWGVAGGTDTQYF. The base sequence is TGTGCCAGCAGCTGGGGGGTGGCGGGTGGCACAGATACGCAGTATTTT.